This T cell receptor (beta chain) was identified during a study of control samples from healthy donors and cancer patients. Profiled with immunoSEQ multiplex PCR; TCRdb holds only in-frame clones, not every one. The specimen's table records some 190,000 clones. The sample consisted of blood. This TCR came from a woman aged 25 to 39 in good health.

CDR3 nucleotide sequence: TGTGCCAGCAGCTTGCGGACTAGTCGGGAGCAGTTCTTC. Its translation is CASSLRTSREQFF. The chain links TRBV5-6 to TRBJ2-1; the match to TRBD2 covers 7 bases. J gave up 10 bases and V 1 base, and 5 bases lay outside the gene matches. The CDR3 is made up of 13 amino acids. Germline CDR1 SGHDT, CDR2 YYEEEE.